The rows below give T cell receptor beta chains drawn from one sample of a study of blood T cell repertoires in COVID-19. Only in-frame clones appear in the TCRdb table, and some are missing; sequencing was by immunoSEQ multiplex PCR. The data contain over 95,000 clones, roughly 89% of them singletons. The specimen was peripheral blood. The origin of the receptors is a human donor with acute or convalescent COVID-19. The donor label of this sample is uncertain. Each CDR3 is given with its conserved first and last residue. A D gene is named only where the DNA matches it firmly. Part of the rows lack a size; the others show once, few, many or a class for expanded clones.

>NA|12|TRBJ1-1|TRBV19|NA
CASIRRGSEAFF
TGTGCCAGTATCAGAAGGGGCAGCGAAGCTTTCTTT
>TRBD2|17|TRBJ2-1|TRBV6-1|NA
CASSELLAGGNYNEQFF
TGTGCCAGCAGTGAACTCCTAGCGGGGGGGAACTACAATGAGCAGTTCTTC
>TRBD2|16|TRBJ2-3|TRBV7-2|NA
CASSSELAGATDTQYF
TGTGCCAGCAGCTCAGAACTAGCGGGGGCCACAGATACGCAGTATTTT
>TRBD2|16|TRBJ2-1|TRBV7-6|NA
CASSPKTSGSFNEQFF
TGTGCCAGCAGCCCCAAGACTAGCGGGAGTTTCAATGAGCAGTTCTTC
>TRBD2|13|TRBJ2-1|TRBV12-3/TRBV12-4|NA
CASSSGLAIKQFF
TGTGCCAGCAGTTCGGGACTAGCGATTAAGCAGTTCTTC
>TRBD1|14|TRBJ2-2|TRBV6-5|few
CASSRDRVSGELFF
TGTGCCAGCAGTAGGGACAGGGTTTCCGGGGAGCTGTTTTTT
>NA|14|TRBJ1-1|TRBV7-2|NA
CASSLSAQGTEAFF
TGTGCCAGCAGCTTATCCGCCCAGGGCACTGAAGCTTTCTTT
>NA|13|TRBJ1-1|TRBV5-1|NA
CASSRDPVTEAFF
TGCGCCAGCAGTCGGGATCCGGTTACTGAAGCTTTCTTT
>NA|17|TRBJ1-4|TRBV7-9|NA
CASSLAVSVSTNEKLFF
TGTGCCAGCAGCTTAGCGGTCTCGGTATCAACTAATGAAAAACTGTTTTTT
>NA|13|TRBJ1-1|TRBV19|NA
CASSITGFTEAFF
TGTGCCAGTAGTATAACAGGGTTCACTGAAGCTTTCTTT
>NA|17|TRBJ2-1|TRBV7-8|NA
CASSLASWGRAVNEQFF
TGTGCCAGCAGCTTAGCCAGCTGGGGCCGGGCGGTGAATGAGCAGTTCTTC
>TRBD1|15|TRBJ1-1|TRBV19|NA
CASTTWGQGHTEAFF
TGTGCCAGTACCACTTGGGGACAGGGGCACACTGAAGCTTTCTTT
>TRBD1|13|TRBJ1-2|TRBV18|once
CASSPRDRGGYTF
TGTGCCAGCTCACCCCGGGACAGGGGAGGGTACACCTTC
>TRBD1|15|TRBJ2-1|TRBV19|NA
CASSTPLTGGNEQFF
TGTGCCAGTAGTACCCCTCTCACAGGGGGCAATGAGCAGTTCTTC
>TRBD1|16|TRBJ1-2|TRBV4-2|NA
CASSQDLPQGSYGYTF
TGTGCCAGCAGCCAAGATCTCCCACAGGGGAGCTATGGCTACACCTTC
>NA|13|TRBJ1-2|TRBV15|NA
CATSRASVYGYTF
TGTGCCACCAGCAGAGCTTCGGTTTATGGCTACACCTTC
>TRBD2|17|TRBJ2-2|TRBV7-6|NA
CASSPLSGGGPTGELFF
TGTGCCAGCAGCCCCCTTTCTGGGGGAGGGCCCACCGGGGAGCTGTTTTTT
>NA|14|TRBJ1-1|TRBV28|NA
CASSLRGMNTEAFF
TGTGCCAGCAGTTTACGGGGTATGAACACTGAAGCTTTCTTT
>TRBD1|16|TRBJ2-7|TRBV19|NA
CASSRSGTGFWFEQYF
TGTGCCAGTAGTAGATCCGGGACAGGATTTTGGTTCGAGCAGTACTTC
>TRBD2|15|TRBJ2-7|TRBV5-4|NA
CASSKGLAGDYEQYF
TGTGCCAGCAGCAAGGGACTAGCGGGAGACTACGAGCAGTACTTC
>TRBD1|15|TRBJ2-4|TRBV25-1|NA
CASRSSGGLGNIQYF
TGTGCCAGCAGATCCTCAGGGGGCCTGGGAAACATTCAGTACTTC
>NA|13|TRBJ1-1|TRBV3-1/TRBV3-2|once
CASSQTGLGEAFF
TGTGCCAGCAGCCAAACGGGACTGGGTGAAGCTTTCTTT
>TRBD2|14|TRBJ2-5|TRBV15|NA
CATSREPHRGAQYF
TGTGCCACCAGCAGAGAGCCCCACCGGGGGGCCCAGTACTTC
>NA|13|TRBJ2-7|TRBV30|NA
CAWTPRGGYEQYF
TGTGCCTGGACCCCCCGAGGAGGGTACGAGCAGTACTTC
>NA|14|TRBJ1-5|TRBV27|once
CASSPKTVYQPQHF
TGTGCCAGCAGTCCCAAGACAGTTTATCAGCCCCAGCATTTT
>NA|16|TRBJ2-6|TRBV13|NA
CASSLGRTSGANVLTF
TGTGCCAGCAGCTTAGGCCGGACATCTGGGGCCAACGTCCTGACTTTC
>TRBD1|15|TRBJ2-7|TRBV30|NA
CAWSSGTGRSYEQYF
TGTGCCTGGAGTTCCGGGACAGGGCGCTCCTACGAGCAGTACTTC
>NA|15|TRBJ2-1|TRBV5-1|once
CASSFTVSSANEQFF
TGCGCCAGCAGCTTCACTGTGAGTTCCGCCAATGAGCAGTTCTTC
>NA|13|TRBJ2-7|TRBV30|few
CAWSPFSGYEQYF
TGTGCCTGGAGTCCTTTTAGCGGCTACGAGCAGTACTTC